This TCR beta chain is from a study of blood T cell repertoires in COVID-19. The wider study: From the United States, Italy and Spain came samples of acute and convalescent COVID-19.

Authors' analysis steps: Reference gene primers were amplified, and this amplification served to estimate nucleated cell counts. Here immunoSEQ multiplex PCR was the method, and the copy in TCRdb shows in-frame clones only, minus some. V and J calls and clone size are copied from that table; D and trimming were computed from the DNA. The sample holds approximately 260,000 clones, 89% seen once. This TCR came from a woman in her thirties or forties who had recovered from COVID-19. What was sequenced was peripheral blood.

In nucleotides, the CDR3 is TGTGCCAGCAGCTTGTCGCCGGACAGCCTAACCTACGAGCAGTACTTC. Translating it yields CASSLSPDSLTYEQYF. The V call is TRBV5-4, the J call TRBJ2-7, with D perhaps matching TRBD1 (6 bases). Germline V gene lookup returns CDR1 SGHNT and CDR2 YYREEE (reference sequence). The V and J ends lost 1 base and 2 bases respectively, with 16 bases between them. This CDR3 spans 16 amino acids. The full variable domain, rest sourced from reference TRBV5-4 and TRBJ2-7, is ETGVTQSPTHLIKTRGQQVTLRCSSQSGHNTVSWYQQALGQGPQFIFQYYREEENGRGNFPPRFSGLQFPNYSSELNVNALELDDSALYLCASSLSPDSLTYEQYFGPGTRLTVT.